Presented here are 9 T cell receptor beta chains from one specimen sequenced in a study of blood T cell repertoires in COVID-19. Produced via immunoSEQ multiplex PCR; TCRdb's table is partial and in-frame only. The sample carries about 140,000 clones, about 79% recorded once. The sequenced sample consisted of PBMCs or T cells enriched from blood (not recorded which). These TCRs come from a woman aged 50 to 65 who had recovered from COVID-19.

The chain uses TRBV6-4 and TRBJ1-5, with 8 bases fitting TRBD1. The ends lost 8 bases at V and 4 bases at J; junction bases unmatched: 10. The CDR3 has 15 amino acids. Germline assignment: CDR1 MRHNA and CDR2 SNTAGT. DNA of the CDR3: TGTGCCAGCGTGCCCGGGACAGGCGAGAATCAGCCCCAGCATTTT. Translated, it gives CASVPGTGENQPQHF.

The CDR3 sequence is CASSLQGKGNTIYF. CDR3 sequence (DNA): TGCGCCAGCAGCTTACAGGGAAAAGGAAACACCATATATTTT. The rearrangement uses TRBV5-1 and TRBJ1-3; the D gene is possibly TRBD1 (6 bases). Trimming shortened V by 2 bases and J by 4 bases, and 10 bases separated the two germline ends. Germline V CDR1 and CDR2: SGHRS, YFSETQ. The CDR3 covers 14 residues.

The CDR3 sequence is CASSLGLAGAASYNEQFF. CDR3 DNA sequence: TGTGCCAGCAGCTTGGGGCTAGCGGGAGCGGCTTCCTACAATGAGCAGTTCTTC. The chain carries TRBV5-8 and TRBJ2-1, with 10 bases lining up with TRBD2. This CDR3 comprises 18 residues. V trimming: 0 bases; J trimming: 1 base; junction bases outside the gene matches: 7. CDR1 is SGHTS, CDR2 YDEGEE, per germline.

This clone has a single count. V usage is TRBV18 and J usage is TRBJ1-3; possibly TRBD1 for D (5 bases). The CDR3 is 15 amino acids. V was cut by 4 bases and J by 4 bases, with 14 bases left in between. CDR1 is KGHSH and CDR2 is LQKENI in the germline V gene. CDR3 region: CASSLARQSGNTIYF. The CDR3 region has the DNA TGTGCCAGCTCACTAGCAAGACAGTCGGGAAACACCATATATTTT. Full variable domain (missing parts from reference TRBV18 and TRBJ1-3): NAGVMQNPRHLVRRRGQEARLRCSPMKGHSHVYWYRQLPEEGLKFMVYLQKENIIDESGMPKERFSAEFPKEGPSILRIQQVVRGDSAAYFCASSLARQSGNTIYFGEGSWLTVV.

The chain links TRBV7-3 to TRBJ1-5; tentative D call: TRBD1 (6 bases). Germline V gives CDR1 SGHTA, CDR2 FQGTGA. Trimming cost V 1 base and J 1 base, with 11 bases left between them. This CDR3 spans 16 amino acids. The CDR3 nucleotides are TGTGCCAGCAGCTTAATCAGAGACAGGAGCAATCAGCCCCAGCATTTT. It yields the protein CASSLIRDRSNQPQHF.

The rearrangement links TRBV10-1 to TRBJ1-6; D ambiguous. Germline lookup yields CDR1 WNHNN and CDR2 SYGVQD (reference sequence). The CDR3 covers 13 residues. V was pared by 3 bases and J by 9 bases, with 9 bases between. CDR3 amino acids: CASSDREGSPLHF. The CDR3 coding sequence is TGCGCCAGCAGTGATCGGGAAGGTTCACCCCTCCACTTT.

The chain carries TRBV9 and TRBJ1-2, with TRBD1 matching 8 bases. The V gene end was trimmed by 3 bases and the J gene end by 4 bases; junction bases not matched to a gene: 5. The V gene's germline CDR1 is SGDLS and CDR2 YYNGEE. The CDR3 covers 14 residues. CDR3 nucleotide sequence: TGTGCCAGCAGCGGTATCGGACAGGGCTATGGCTACACCTTC. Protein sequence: CASSGIGQGYGYTF.

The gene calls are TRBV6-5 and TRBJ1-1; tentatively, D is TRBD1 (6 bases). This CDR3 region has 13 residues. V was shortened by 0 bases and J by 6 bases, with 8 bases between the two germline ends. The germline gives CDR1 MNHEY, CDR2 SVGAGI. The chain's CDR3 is CASSYSWTAEAFF. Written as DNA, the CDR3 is TGTGCCAGCAGTTACTCATGGACAGCTGAAGCTTTCTTT.

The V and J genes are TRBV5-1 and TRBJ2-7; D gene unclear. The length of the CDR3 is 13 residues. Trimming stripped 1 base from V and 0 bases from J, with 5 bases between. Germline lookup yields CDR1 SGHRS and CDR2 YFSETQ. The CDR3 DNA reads TGCGCCAGCAGCTTGTCCAACTCCTACGAGCAGTACTTC. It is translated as CASSLSNSYEQYF.